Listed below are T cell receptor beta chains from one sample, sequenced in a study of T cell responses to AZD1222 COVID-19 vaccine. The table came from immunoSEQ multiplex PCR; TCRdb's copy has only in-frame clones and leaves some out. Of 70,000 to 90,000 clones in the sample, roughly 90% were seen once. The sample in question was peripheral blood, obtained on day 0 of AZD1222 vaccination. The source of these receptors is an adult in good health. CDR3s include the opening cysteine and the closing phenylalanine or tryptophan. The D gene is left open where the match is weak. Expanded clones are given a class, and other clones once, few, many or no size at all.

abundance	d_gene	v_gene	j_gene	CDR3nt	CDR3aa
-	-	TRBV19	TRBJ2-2	TGTGCCAGTAGTATAGTAGGGTTGGCCGGGGAGCTGTTTTTT	CASSIVGLAGELFF
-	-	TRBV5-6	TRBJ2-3	TGTGCCAGCAGCTTGGTAGATACGCAGTATTTT	CASSLVDTQYF
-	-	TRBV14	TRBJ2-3	TGTGCCAGCAGCGCGGGGAAGTATAGCACAGATACGCAGTATTTT	CASSAGKYSTDTQYF
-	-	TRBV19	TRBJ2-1	TGTGCCAGTAGTATCATAAGCGGATACTACAATGAGCAGTTCTTC	CASSIISGYYNEQFF
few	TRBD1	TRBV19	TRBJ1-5	TGTGCCAGTAGTCGGACAGGGGGCAATCAGCCCCAGCATTTT	CASSRTGGNQPQHF
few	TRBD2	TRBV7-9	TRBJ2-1	TGTGCCAGCAGCTTATCGCCTAGCGGGGTCCACAATGAGCAGTTCTTC	CASSLSPSGVHNEQFF
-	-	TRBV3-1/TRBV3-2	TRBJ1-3	TGTGCCAGCAGCCAAGGGGTCCCAGGGTCTGGAAACACCATATATTTT	CASSQGVPGSGNTIYF
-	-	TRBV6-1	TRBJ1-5	TGTGCCAGCAGTGAATGGTTTTCCAGTGGCAATCAGCCCCAGCATTTT	CASSEWFSSGNQPQHF
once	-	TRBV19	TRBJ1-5	TGTGCCAGTAGTATGGCACCGTATAGCAATCAGCCCCAGCATTTT	CASSMAPYSNQPQHF
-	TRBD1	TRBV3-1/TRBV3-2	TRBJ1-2	TGTGCCAGCAGCCAAGATCGGTTAGGGTTAAATAAGGGACAGGGGGCATTGGTCTATGGCTACACCTTC	CASSQDRLGLNKGQGALVYGYTF
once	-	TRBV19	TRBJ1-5	TGTGCCAGTAGTCCCCGAGTCCTGCAATCAGCCCAGCATTTT	CASSPRVLQSAQHF
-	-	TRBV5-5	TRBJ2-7	TGTGCCAGCAGCTTGGTCAAGGGCAGGGTATTTTCCTACGAGCAGTACTTC	CASSLVKGRVFSYEQYF
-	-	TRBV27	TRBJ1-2	TGTGCCAGCAGTTCACTCCTCTCCGGTTATGGCTACACCTTC	CASSSLLSGYGYTF
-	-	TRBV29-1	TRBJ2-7	TGCAGCGTTGCCGCTTCCGGGTACGAGCAGTACTTC	CSVAASGYEQYF
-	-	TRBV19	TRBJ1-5	TGTGCCAGTAGTATAGTGAATAGCAATCAGCCCCAGCATTTT	CASSIVNSNQPQHF
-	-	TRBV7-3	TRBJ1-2	TGTGCCAGCAGCTTATCGGCAGGGCCCTATGGCTACACCTTC	CASSLSAGPYGYTF
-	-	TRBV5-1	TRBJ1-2	TGCGCCAGCAGCTTGAGGTTCGGGACGGAAGTCTATGGCTACACCTTC	CASSLRFGTEVYGYTF
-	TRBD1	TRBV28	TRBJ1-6	TGTGCCAGCAGCGAAATGACAGGGGGTAATTCACCCCTCCACTTT	CASSEMTGGNSPLHF
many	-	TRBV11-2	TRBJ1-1	TGTGCCAGCAGCCCTCAGCAAACTGAAGCTTTCTTT	CASSPQQTEAFF
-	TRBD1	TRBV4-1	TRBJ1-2	TGCGCCAGCAGCCAGGAACGGGACAGGGGTTTCTATGGCTACACCTTC	CASSQERDRGFYGYTF
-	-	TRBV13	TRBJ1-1	TGTGCCAGCAGCTCCGTAGGGGCGATCCTGAACACTGAAGCTTTCTTT	CASSSVGAILNTEAFF
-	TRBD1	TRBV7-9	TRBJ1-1	TGTGCCAGCAGCCCGGGACAGAGAAACACTGAAGCTTTCTTT	CASSPGQRNTEAFF
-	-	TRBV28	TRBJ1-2	TGTGCCAGCAGTGCCTTCTTCAGGGTGGGAGGCTACACCTTC	CASSAFFRVGGYTF
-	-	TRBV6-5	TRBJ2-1	TGTGCCAGCAGTTATGGTAGGGGCCTCTACAATGAGCAGTTCTTC	CASSYGRGLYNEQFF
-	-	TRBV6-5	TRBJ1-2	TGTGCCAGCAGCGCGGGGGGGGAGAACTATGGCTACACCTTC	CASSAGGENYGYTF
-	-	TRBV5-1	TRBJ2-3	TGCGCCAGCAGCTTAGAGTCTCGTAGTACGCAGTATTTT	CASSLESRSTQYF
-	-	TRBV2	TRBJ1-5	TGTGCCAGCGCACTGATAAATCAGCCCCAGCATTTT	CASALINQPQHF
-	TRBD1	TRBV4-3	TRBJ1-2	TGCGCCAGCAGCCAAGAAGAGGGACAGGGTGGGGAATATGGCTACACCTTC	CASSQEEGQGGEYGYTF
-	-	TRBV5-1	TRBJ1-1	TGCGCCAGCAGCTTGGGCAGGCAGGTTAGGAACACTGAAGCTTTCTTT	CASSLGRQVRNTEAFF
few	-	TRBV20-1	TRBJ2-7	TGCAGTGCTAGTCTGAATTACGAGCAGTACTTC	CSASLNYEQYF
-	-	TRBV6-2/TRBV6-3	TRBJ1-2	TGTGCCAGCAGTTTGGCCAGAACTAACTATGGCTACACCTTC	CASSLARTNYGYTF
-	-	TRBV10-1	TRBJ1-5	TGCGCCAGCAGTGAGCATCAGCCCCAGCATTTT	CASSEHQPQHF
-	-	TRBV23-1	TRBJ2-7	TGCGCCAGCAGTCATCGCGGGGGACACCGTGAGACCTACGAGCAGTACTTC	CASSHRGGHRETYEQYF
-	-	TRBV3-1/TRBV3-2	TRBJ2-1	TGTGCCAGCAGCCTAATTAGCAATGAGCAGTTCTTC	CASSLISNEQFF
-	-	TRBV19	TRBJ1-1	TGTGCCAGTAGCCCTGGGGCCCCCCTGTCGAACACTGAAGCTTTCTTT	CASSPGAPLSNTEAFF
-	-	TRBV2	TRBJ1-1	TGTGCCAGCAGTGAGGGGAACACTGAAGCTTTCTTT	CASSEGNTEAFF
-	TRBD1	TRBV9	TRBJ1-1	TGTGCCAGCAGCCGAGGCCAGGGGGCTGACACTGAAGCTTTCTTT	CASSRGQGADTEAFF
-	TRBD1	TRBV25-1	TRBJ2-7	TGTGCCAGCACCGGGACAGGGCACTACGAGCAGTACTTC	CASTGTGHYEQYF
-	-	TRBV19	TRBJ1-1	TGTGCCAGTAGTATAGCCGGGCAGAACACTGAAGCTTTCTTT	CASSIAGQNTEAFF
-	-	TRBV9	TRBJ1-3	TGTGCCAGCAGCGCCCAGGGTCTCTCTGGAAACACCATATATTTT	CASSAQGLSGNTIYF
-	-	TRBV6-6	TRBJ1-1	TGTGCCAGCAGTTACCAGAGTATGAACACTGAAGCTTTCTTT	CASSYQSMNTEAFF
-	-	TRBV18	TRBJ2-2	TGTGCCAGCTTACTCTCCGGTAACACCGGGGAGCTGTTTTTT	CASLLSGNTGELFF
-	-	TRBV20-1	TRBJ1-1	TGCAGTGCTACTCCAGGGTATGAAGCTTTCTTT	CSATPGYEAFF
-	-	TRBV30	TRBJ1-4	TGTGCCTGGATGGGTGAGGGGGAAGGTGAAAAACTGTTTTTT	CAWMGEGEGEKLFF
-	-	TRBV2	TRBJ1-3	TGTGCCAGCAGTCAAGACTCTGGAAACACCATATATTTT	CASSQDSGNTIYF
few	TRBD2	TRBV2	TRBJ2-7	TGTGCCAGCACCGGACGAGGGCTAGCGGGGGTACGATGGGACGAGCAGTACTTC	CASTGRGLAGVRWDEQYF
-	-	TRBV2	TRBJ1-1	TGTGCCAGCAGTGAAGCGAAGAGGACCGAAGCTTTCTTT	CASSEAKRTEAFF
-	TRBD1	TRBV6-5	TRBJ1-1	TGTGCCAGCAGTTACTCCGGGACAGTGGTGGCCACTGAAGCTTTCTTT	CASSYSGTVVATEAFF
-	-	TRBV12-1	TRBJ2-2	TGTGCCAGCAGCTTTCGGCCTAGCGGGTTCTTGGGGGAGCTGTTTTTT	CASSFRPSGFLGELFF
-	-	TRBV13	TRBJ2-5	TGTGCCAGCAGCTTAAGGGGGTCTCGGGAGACCCAGTACTTC	CASSLRGSRETQYF
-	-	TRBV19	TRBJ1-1	TGTGCCAGTAGTCTGAGGCCAGGAGACACTGAAGCTTTCTTT	CASSLRPGDTEAFF